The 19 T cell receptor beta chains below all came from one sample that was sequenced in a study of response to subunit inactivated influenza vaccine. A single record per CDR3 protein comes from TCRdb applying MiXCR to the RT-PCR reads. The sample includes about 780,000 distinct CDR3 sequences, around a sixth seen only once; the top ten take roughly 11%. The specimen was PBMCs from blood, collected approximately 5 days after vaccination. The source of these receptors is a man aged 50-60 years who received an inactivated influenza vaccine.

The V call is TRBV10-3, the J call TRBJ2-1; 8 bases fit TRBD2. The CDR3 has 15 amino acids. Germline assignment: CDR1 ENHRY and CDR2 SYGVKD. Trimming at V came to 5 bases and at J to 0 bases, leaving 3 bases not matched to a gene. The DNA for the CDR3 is TGTGCCATCAGTACCGGGACTAGCTCCTACAATGAGCAGTTCTTC. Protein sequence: CAISTGTSSYNEQFF.

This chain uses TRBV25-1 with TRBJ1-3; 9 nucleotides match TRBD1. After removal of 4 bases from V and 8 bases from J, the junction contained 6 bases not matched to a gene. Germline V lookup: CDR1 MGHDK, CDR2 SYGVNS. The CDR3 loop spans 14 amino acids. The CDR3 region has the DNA TGTGCCAGCAGTGCGGGACAGGGTTGGGACACCATATATTTT. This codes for CASSAGQGWDTIYF.

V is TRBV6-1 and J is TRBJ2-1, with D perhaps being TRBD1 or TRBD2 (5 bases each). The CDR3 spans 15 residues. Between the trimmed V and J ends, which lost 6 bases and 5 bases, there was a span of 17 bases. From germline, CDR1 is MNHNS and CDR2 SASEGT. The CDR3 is CASRRPGSEDNEQFF. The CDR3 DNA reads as TGTGCCAGCAGACGCCCAGGGAGCGAAGACAATGAGCAGTTCTTC.

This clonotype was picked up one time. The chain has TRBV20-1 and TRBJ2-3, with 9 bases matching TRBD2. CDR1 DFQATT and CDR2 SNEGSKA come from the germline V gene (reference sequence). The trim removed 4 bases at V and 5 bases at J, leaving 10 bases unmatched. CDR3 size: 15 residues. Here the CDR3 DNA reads TGCAGTGCTACTCTGCGGGGGGGCCCCGTAGATACGCAGTATTTT. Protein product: CSATLRGGPVDTQYF.

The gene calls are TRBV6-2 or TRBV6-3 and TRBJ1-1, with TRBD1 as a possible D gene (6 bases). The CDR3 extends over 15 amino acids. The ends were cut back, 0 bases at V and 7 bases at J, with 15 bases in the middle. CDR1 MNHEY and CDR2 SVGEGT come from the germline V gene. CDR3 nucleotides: TGTGCCAGCAGTTACTCCGAAACAGGGAATAGTGAAGCTTTCTTT. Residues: CASSYSETGNSEAFF.

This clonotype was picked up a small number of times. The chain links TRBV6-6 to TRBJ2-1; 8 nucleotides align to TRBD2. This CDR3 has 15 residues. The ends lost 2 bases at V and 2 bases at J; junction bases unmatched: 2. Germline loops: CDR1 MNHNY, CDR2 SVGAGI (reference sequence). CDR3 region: CASSYRGRPYNEQFF. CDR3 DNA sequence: TGTGCCAGCAGTTACCGCGGGAGGCCCTACAATGAGCAGTTCTTC.

The CDR3 DNA follows: TGTGCCAGCAGCGTAGGGGGGCGTTCACCCCTCCACTTT. It is translated as CASSVGGRSPLHF. The rearrangement links TRBV9 to TRBJ1-6, with D possibly matching TRBD1 (6 bases). This CDR3 region has 13 residues. Between the trimmed V and J ends, which lost 0 bases and 9 bases, there was a span of 7 bases. Germline values: CDR1 SGDLS, CDR2 YYNGEE.

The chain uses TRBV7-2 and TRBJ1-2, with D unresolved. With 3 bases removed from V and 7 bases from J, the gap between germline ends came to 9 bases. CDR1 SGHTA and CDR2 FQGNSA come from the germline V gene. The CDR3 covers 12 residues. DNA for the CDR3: TGTGCCAGCAGCTTTAGCTCGGCTGGCTACACCTTC. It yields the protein CASSFSSAGYTF.

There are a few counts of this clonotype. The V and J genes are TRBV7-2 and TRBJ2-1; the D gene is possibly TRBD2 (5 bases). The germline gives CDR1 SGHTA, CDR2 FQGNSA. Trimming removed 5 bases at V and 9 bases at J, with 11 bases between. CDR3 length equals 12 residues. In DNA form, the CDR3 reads TGTGCCAGCAGCCCTGCCCGGGGTGAGCAGTTCTTC. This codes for CASSPARGEQFF.

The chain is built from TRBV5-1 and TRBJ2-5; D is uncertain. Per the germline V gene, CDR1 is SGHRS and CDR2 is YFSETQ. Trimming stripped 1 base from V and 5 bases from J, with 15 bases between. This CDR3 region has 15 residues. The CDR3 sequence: CASSLQESLLETQYF. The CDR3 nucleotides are TGCGCCAGCAGCTTGCAGGAGAGCCTTCTGGAGACCCAGTACTTC.

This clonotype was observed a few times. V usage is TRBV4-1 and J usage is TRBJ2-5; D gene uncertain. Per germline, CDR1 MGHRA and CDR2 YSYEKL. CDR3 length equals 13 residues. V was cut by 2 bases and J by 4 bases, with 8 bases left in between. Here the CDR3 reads CASSQFGGETQYF. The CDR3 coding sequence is TGCGCCAGCAGCCAATTTGGTGGAGAGACCCAGTACTTC.

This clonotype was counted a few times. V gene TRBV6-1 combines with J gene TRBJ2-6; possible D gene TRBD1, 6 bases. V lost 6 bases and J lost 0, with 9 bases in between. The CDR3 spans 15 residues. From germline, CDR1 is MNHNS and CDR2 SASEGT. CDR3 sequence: CASRRQASGANVLTF. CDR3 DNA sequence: TGTGCCAGCAGGCGACAGGCCTCTGGGGCCAACGTCCTGACTTTC.

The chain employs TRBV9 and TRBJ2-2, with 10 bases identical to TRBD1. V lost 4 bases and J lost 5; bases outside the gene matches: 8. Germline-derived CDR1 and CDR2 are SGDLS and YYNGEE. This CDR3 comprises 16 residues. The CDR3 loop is CASSSPGTGETGELFF. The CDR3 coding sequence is TGTGCCAGCAGCTCTCCCGGGACAGGGGAAACCGGGGAGCTGTTTTTT.

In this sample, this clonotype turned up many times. The DNA for the CDR3 is TGCAGCGTTGATCCCACCGGGGACACCGCCTACAATGAGCAGTTCTTC. Translating it yields CSVDPTGDTAYNEQFF. The chain links TRBV29-1 to TRBJ2-1, with TRBD1 as a possible D gene (6 bases). V shed 3 bases and J shed 2 bases, with 17 bases lying between them. This CDR3 is built from 16 residues. In germline, CDR1 is SQVTM, CDR2 ANQGSEA.

The CDR3 DNA reads as TGTGCCAGCAAGTTACAGGGAGTCACTGAAGCTTTCTTT. Amino acids: CASKLQGVTEAFF. V is TRBV28 and J is TRBJ1-1, with D maybe TRBD1 (6 bases). With 7 bases removed from V and 4 bases from J, the gap between germline ends came to 13 bases. Germline lookup yields CDR1 MDHEN and CDR2 SYDVKM. The CDR3 is 13 residues long.

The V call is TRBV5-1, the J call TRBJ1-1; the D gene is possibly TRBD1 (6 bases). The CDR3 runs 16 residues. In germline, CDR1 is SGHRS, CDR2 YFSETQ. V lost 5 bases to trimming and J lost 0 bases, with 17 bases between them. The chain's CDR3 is CASSSGGRLMNTEAFF. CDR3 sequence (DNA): TGCGCCAGCAGTTCGGGGGGCAGACTCATGAACACTGAAGCTTTCTTT.

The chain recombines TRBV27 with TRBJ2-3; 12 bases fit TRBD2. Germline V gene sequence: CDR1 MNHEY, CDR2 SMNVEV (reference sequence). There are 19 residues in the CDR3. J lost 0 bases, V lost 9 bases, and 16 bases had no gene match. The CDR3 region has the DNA TGTGCCAGGGAACTAGGGCTAGCGGGAGGGGGTTGCAGCACAGATACGCAGTATTTT. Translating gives CARELGLAGGGCSTDTQYF.

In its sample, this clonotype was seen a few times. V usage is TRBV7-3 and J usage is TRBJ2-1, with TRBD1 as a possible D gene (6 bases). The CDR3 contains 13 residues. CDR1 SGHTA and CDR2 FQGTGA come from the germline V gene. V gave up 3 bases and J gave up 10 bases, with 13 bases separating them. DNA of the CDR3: TGTGCCAGCAGCTTGGGAACCGGGACAGAGCAGTTCTTC. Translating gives CASSLGTGTEQFF.

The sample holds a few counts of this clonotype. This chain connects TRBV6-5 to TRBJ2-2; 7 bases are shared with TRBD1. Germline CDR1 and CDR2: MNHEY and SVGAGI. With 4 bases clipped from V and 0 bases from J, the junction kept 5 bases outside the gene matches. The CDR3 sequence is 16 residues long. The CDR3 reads CASSLRGQANTGELFF. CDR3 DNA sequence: TGTGCCAGCAGTTTACGAGGACAGGCGAACACCGGGGAGCTGTTTTTT.